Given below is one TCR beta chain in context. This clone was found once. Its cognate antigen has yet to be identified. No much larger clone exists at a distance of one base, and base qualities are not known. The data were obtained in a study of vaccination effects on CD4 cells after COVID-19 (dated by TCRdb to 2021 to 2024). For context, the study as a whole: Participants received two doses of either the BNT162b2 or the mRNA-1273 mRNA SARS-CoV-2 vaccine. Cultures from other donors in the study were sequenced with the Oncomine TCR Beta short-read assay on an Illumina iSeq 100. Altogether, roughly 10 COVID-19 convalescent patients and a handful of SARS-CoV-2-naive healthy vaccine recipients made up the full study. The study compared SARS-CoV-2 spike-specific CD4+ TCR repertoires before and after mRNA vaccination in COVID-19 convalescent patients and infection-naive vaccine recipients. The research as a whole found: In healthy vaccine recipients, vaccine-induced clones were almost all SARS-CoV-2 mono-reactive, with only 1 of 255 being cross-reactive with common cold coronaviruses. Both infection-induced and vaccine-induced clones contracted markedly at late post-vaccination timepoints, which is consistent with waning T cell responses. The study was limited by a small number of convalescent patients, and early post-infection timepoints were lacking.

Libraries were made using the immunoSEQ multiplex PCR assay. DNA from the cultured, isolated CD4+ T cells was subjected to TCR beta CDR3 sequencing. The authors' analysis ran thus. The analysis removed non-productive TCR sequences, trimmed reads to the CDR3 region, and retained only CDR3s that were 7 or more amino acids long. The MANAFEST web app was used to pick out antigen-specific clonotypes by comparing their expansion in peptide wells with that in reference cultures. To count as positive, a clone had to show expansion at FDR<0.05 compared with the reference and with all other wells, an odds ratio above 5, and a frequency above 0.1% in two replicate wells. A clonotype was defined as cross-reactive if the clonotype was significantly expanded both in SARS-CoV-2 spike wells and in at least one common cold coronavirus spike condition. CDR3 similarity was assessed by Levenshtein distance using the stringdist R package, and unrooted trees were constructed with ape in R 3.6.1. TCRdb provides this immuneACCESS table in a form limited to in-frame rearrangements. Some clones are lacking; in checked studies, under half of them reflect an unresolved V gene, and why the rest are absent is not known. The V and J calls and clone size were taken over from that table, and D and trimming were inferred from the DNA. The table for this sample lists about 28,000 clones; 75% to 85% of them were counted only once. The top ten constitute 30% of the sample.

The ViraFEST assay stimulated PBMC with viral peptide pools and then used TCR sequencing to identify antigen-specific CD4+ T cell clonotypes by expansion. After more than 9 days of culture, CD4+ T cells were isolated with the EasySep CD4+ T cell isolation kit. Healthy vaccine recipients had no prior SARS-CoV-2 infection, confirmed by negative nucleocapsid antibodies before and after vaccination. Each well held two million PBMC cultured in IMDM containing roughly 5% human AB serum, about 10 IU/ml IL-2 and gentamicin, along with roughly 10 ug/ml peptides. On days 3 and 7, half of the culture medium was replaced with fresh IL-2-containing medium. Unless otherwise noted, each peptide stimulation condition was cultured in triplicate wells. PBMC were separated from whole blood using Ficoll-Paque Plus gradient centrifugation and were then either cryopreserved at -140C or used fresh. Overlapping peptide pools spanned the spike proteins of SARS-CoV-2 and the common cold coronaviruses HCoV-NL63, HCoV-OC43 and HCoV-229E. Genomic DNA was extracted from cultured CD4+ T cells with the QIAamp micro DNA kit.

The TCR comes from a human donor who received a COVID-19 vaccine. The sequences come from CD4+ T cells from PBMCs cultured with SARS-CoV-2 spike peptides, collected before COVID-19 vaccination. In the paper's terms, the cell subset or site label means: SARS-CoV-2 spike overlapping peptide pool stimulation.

This receptor has the CDR3 CASSFAGGSTEAFF. In nucleotide form, the sequence is TGTGCCAGCAGTTTCGCCGGGGGGAGCACTGAAGCTTTCTTT. The sequence joins TRBV27 to TRBJ1-1; TRBD1 is perhaps the D gene, given 5 matching bases. Sequences MNHEY (CDR1) and SMNVEV (CDR2) are obtained from the germline V gene (reference sequence). A distance of 12 bases separates the germline ends of V and J, which lose 3 bases and 4 bases respectively. The CDR3 measures 14 amino acids from cysteine to phenylalanine. Of all the DNA, just the CDR3 is kept, 42 bases in frame from base 1.